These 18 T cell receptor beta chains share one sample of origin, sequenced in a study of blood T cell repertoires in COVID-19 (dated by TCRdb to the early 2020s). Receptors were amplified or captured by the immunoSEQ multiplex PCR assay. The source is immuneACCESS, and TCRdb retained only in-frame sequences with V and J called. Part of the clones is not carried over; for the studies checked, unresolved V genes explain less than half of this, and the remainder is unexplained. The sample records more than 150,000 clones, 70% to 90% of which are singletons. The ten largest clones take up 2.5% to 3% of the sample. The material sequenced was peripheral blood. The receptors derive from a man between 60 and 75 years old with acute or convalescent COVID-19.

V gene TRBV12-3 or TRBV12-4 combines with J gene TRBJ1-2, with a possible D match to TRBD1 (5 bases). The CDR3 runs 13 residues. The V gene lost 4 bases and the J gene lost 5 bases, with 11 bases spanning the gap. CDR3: CASSYRSGYGYTF. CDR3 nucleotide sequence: TGTGCCAGCAGTTACAGGTCCGGGTATGGCTACACCTTC.

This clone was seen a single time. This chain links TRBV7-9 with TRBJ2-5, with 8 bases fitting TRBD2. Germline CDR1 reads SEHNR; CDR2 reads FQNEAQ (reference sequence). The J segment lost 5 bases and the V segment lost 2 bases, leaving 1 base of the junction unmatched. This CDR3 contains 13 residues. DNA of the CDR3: TGTGCCAGCAGCTTACGGGAGGGCGAGACCCAGTACTTC. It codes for CASSLREGETQYF.

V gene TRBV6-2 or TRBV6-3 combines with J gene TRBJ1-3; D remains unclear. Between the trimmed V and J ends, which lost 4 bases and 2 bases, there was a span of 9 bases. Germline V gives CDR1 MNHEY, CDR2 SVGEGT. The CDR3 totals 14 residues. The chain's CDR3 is CASSLIGAGNTIYF. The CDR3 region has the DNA TGTGCCAGCAGTTTGATCGGAGCTGGAAACACCATATATTTT.

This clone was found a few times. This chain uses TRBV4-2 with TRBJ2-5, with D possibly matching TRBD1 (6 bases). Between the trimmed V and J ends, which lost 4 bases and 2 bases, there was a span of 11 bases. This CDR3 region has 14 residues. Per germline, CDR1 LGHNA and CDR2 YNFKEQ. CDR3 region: CASSLSDRQETQYF. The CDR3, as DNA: TGTGCCAGCAGCCTATCGGACAGACAAGAGACCCAGTACTTC.

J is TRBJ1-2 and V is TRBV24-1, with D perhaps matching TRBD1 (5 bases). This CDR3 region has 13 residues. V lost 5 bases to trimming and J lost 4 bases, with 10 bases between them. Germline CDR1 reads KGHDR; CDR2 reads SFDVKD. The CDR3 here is CATSGGDTYGYTF. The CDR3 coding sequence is TGTGCCACCAGTGGGGGCGATACCTATGGCTACACCTTC.

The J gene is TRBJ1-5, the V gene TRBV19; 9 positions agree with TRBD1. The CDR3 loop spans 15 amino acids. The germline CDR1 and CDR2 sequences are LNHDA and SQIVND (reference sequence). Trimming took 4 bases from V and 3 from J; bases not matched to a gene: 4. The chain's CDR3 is CASSKDRGPNQPQHF. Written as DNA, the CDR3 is TGTGCCAGTAGTAAGGACAGGGGACCCAATCAGCCCCAGCATTTT.

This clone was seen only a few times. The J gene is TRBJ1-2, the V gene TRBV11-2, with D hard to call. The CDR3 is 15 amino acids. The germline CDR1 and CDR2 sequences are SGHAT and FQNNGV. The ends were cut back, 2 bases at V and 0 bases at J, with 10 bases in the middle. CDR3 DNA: TGTGCCAGCAGCTTAACTCCCTTAGCTAACTATGGCTACACCTTC. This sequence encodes CASSLTPLANYGYTF.

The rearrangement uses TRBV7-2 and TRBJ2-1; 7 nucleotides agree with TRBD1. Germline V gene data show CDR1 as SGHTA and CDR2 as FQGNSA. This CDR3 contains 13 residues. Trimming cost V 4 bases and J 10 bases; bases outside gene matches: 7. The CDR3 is CASSSGQIEEQFF. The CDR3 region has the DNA TGTGCCAGCAGCTCGGGACAGATTGAGGAGCAGTTCTTC.

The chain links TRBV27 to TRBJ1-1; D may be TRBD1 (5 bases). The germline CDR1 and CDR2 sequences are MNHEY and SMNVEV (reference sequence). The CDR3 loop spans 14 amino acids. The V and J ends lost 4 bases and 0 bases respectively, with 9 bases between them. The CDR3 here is CASSWGGLNTEAFF. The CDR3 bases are TGTGCCAGCAGTTGGGGCGGATTGAACACTGAAGCTTTCTTT.

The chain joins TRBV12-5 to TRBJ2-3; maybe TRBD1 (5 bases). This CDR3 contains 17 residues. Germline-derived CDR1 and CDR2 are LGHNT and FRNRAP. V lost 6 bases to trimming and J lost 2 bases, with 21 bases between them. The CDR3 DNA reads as TGTGCTAGTGGACCAACGGACACATCCTTTTTCACAGATACGCAGTATTTT. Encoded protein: CASGPTDTSFFTDTQYF.

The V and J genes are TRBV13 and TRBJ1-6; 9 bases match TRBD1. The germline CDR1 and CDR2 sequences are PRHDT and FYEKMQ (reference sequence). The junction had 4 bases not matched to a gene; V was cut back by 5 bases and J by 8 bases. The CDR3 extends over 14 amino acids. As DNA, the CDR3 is TGTGCCAGCAGCCTGGGACAGGGATATTCACCCCTCCACTTT. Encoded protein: CASSLGQGYSPLHF. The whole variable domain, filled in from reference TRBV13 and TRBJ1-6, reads AAGVIQSPRHLIKEKRETATLKCYPIPRHDTVYWYQQGPGQDPQFLISFYEKMQSDKGSIPDRFSAQQFSDYHSELNMSSLELGDSALYFCASSLGQGYSPLHFGNGTRLTVT.

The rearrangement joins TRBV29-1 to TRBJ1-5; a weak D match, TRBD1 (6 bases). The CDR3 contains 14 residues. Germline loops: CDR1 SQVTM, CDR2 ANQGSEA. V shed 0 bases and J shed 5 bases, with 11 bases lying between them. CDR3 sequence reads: CSVEEQGSDQPQHF. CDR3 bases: TGCAGCGTTGAAGAACAGGGTTCGGATCAGCCCCAGCATTTT.

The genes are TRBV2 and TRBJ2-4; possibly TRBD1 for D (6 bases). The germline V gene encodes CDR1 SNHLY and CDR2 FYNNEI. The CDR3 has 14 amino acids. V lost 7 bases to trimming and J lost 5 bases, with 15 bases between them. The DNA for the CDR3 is TGTGCCAGCAATTTACAGGGACCGGAAAACATTCAGTACTTC. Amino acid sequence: CASNLQGPENIQYF.

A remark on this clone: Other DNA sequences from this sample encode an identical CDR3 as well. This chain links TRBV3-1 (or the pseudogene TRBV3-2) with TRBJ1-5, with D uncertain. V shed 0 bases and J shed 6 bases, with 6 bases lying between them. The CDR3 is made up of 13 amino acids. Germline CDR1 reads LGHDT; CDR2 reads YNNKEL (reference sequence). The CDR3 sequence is CASSQDRSQPQHF. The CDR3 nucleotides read TGTGCCAGCAGCCAAGATCGTAGTCAGCCCCAGCATTTT.

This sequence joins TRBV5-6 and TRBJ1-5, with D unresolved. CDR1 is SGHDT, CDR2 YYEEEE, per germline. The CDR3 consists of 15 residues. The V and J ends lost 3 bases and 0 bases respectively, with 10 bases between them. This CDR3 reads CASSSTEYSNQPQHF. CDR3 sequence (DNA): TGTGCCAGCAGCTCTACAGAGTATAGCAATCAGCCCCAGCATTTT.

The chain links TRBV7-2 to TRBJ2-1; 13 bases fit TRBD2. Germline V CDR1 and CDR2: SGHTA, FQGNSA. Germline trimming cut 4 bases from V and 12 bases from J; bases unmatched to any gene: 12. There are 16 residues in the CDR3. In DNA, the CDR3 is TGTGCCAGCAGCTCCCTACCCCCGACTAGCGGGGGGAGGCAGTTCTTC. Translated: CASSSLPPTSGGRQFF.

The CDR3 sequence: CASSIDYLNEQFF. CDR3 bases: TGTGCCAGCTCAATCGACTATCTCAATGAGCAGTTCTTC. The V gene is TRBV18, the J gene TRBJ2-1; TRBD2 is a possible D gene (5 bases). CDR3 length: 13 amino acids. CDR1 is KGHSH and CDR2 is LQKENI in the germline V gene. V lost 5 bases and J lost 6, with 11 bases in between.

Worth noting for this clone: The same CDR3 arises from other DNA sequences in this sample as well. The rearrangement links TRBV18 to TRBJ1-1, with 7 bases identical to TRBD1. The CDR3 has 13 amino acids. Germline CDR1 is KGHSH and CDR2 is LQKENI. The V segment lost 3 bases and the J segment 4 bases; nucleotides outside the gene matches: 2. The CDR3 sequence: CASSPQGGTEAFF. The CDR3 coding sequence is TGTGCCAGCTCACCCCAGGGGGGCACTGAAGCTTTCTTT.